Listed below are T cell receptor beta chains from one sample, sequenced in a study of cytomegalovirus exposure and HLA in healthy donors. Only in-frame clones appear in the TCRdb table, and some are missing; sequencing was by immunoSEQ multiplex PCR. This sample carries 150,000 to 200,000 clones, roughly four fifths of them seen once, and the ten largest clones take about 1.9%. The sample taken for sequencing was PBMCs. The receptors were sampled from a woman aged 30 to 39 in good health and CMV-seropositive. The CDR3 runs from the conserved cysteine through the conserved F or W. Size tells how often a clone was seen (once, few, many) or the class of an expanded clone, and some rows leave it out.

v_call clone_size cdr3_aa
TRBV27 . CASSLAFYNEQFF
TRBV6-5 . CASSYYPTDKYEQYF
TRBV2 . CASRGSGRYTDTQYF
TRBV2 few CASSEPRGRGSNYGYTF
TRBV30 . CAWSLGLGPEQFF
TRBV5-4 . CASSLPHGLADTQYF
TRBV7-2 . CASSLRASTDTQYF
TRBV6-5 . CASREIQGSFTEAFF
TRBV5-5 . CASSLEFGGSSYEQYF
TRBV14 . CASSQDWGDEQFF
TRBV7-9 . CASSSAVRTSSSYEQYF
TRBV4-3 . CASSQDRVGVEKLFF
TRBV4-3 . CASSQGVLNEQFF
TRBV5-6 . CASSLWGGLAGGQETQYF
TRBV30 . CAWKLESYTDTQYF
TRBV6-5 . CASGATSNQPQHF
TRBV6-4 . CASRQGMNTEAFF
TRBV4-3 . CASSRRGGGMNEQFF
TRBV6-5 . CASISHSGSWTF
TRBV27 . CASRSFGVEKLFF
TRBV30 . CAWSRQGAGNTEAFF
TRBV19 . CASSIQREGTLMNTEAFF
TRBV5-4 . CASSLRNRVNTEAFF
TRBV2 . CASTGAGGPGGELFF
TRBV7-9 . CASNAGVTDTQYF
TRBV30 . CAWSVISGVADTQYF
TRBV5-4 . CASSFRAGNPDSPLHF
TRBV5-1 once CASSLRGTNYGYTF
TRBV7-9 . CASSLAGVETQYF
TRBV7-7 . CASSLVRGQGAQYF
TRBV29-1 . CSVVRGDYGYTF
TRBV5-6 . CASRLAGGPQEQYF
TRBV19 . CASSILGGPDTQYF
TRBV4-3 . CASSQDWDRVPYEQYF
TRBV5-4 . CASSPTAGDDQETQYF
TRBV27 . CASSPSLAGGFEQYF
TRBV18 . CASSPQGIEGPQHF
TRBV4-3 few CASSQVKRGVPEQFF
TRBV7-4 . CASSCPGDYSYEQYF
TRBV13 many CASSKTGTGVGAFF
TRBV2 . CASSVGDSRGGYGYTF
TRBV19 . CASSIGAGGEQFF
TRBV27 . CASSDRVAYGYTF
TRBV10-3 . CAISESRSNQPQHF
TRBV28 once CASSRGNYGYTF
TRBV7-6 . CASSLGQSVAGELFF
TRBV5-6 few CASSRRRTGVYEQYF
TRBV5-1 . CASSLRAGGDYEQFF
TRBV4-3 many CASSQDPNTGSEKLFF
TRBV18 . CASSPGLLRNTEAFF
TRBV19 . CASSIRLAGAISYEQYF
TRBV30 . CAWSNRGSGYTF
TRBV6-1 . CASRSRNQPQHF
TRBV10-3 . CAISENPAGGNEKLFF
TRBV30 . CAWSLGTRGNTEAFF
TRBV7-2 . CASSLAGTSGSRYEQYF
TRBV10-2 few CASNPDSPYGYTF
TRBV18 . CASSPLRLKGGRSDTQYF
TRBV6-5 . CASSPVAAGDSPLHF